These 14 T cell receptor beta chains share one sample of origin, sequenced in a study of blood T cell repertoires in COVID-19. TCRdb's table, derived via immunoSEQ multiplex PCR, lists solely in-frame clones and lacks some. This sample has approximately 140,000 clones, with roughly four fifths found just once. Sequenced: PBMCs or T cells enriched from blood (not recorded which). These receptors all stem from a woman aged 45-65 years with acute COVID-19.

V and J are TRBV19 and TRBJ1-4, with 11 bases matching TRBD1. From germline, CDR1 is LNHDA and CDR2 SQIVND (reference sequence). V shed 7 bases and J 11 bases; nucleotides not matched to a gene: 12. This CDR3 has 15 amino acids. The CDR3 nucleotides read TGTGCCAGTACCTCATTGGGACAGGGGGAAGTGAAACTGTTTTTT. This encodes CASTSLGQGEVKLFF. Full variable domain (rest looked up from reference TRBV19 and TRBJ1-4): DGGITQSPKYLFRKEGQNVTLSCEQNLNHDAMYWYRQDPGQGLRLIYYSQIVNDFQKGDIAEGYSVSREKKESFPLTVTSAQKNPTAFYLCASTSLGQGEVKLFFGSGTQLSVL.

The V call is TRBV29-1, the J call TRBJ1-1; D gene uncertain. With 4 bases removed from V and 4 bases from J, the gap between germline ends came to 10 bases. Per the germline V gene, CDR1 is SQVTM and CDR2 is ANQGSEA. This CDR3 has 12 amino acids. The CDR3 sequence is CSVVRAGTEAFF. CDR3 nucleotide sequence: TGCAGCGTTGTGAGGGCTGGCACTGAAGCTTTCTTT.

This chain uses TRBV5-1 with TRBJ2-7; maybe TRBD2 (6 bases). The V gene lost 4 bases and the J gene lost 7 bases, with 18 bases spanning the gap. CDR1 is SGHRS, CDR2 YFSETQ, per germline. CDR3 length: 14 amino acids. In DNA, the CDR3 is TGCGCCAGCAGCCCCACGGCGGGGTCTGGAGAGCAGTACTTC. The encoded protein is CASSPTAGSGEQYF.

This sequence joins TRBV5-1 and TRBJ1-2; 7 bases agree with TRBD1. Trimming took 4 bases from V and 0 from J; bases not matched to a gene: 15. The V gene's germline CDR1 is SGHRS and CDR2 YFSETQ. The CDR3 is made up of 18 amino acids. The CDR3, as DNA: TGCGCCAGCAGCCCCTTGGGACAGATTACTTTAGCTAACTATGGCTACACCTTC. Amino acids: CASSPLGQITLANYGYTF.

V gene TRBV4-3 combines with J gene TRBJ2-7, with a tentative D call TRBD2 (5 bases). This CDR3 has 15 amino acids. The V end was cut by 3 bases, the J end by 1 base, with 13 bases between. Germline values: CDR1 LGHNA, CDR2 YSLEER. Written as DNA, the CDR3 is TGCGCCAGCAGCCAGACTCAGGACTCTTCCTACGAGCAGTACTTC. Its translation: CASSQTQDSSYEQYF.

This chain's CDR3 is CASSLYGSNQPQHF. Here the CDR3 DNA reads TGTGCCAGCAGCTTGTACGGGAGCAATCAGCCCCAGCATTTT. The gene calls are TRBV5-4 and TRBJ1-5; no definite D call. The V end lost 1 base, the J end lost 1 base, and 6 bases lay between the germline ends. CDR1 is SGHNT and CDR2 is YYREEE in the germline V gene (reference sequence). This CDR3 has 14 residues.

This sequence joins TRBV6-1 and TRBJ1-1; perhaps TRBD1 as D (6 bases). Trimming stripped 1 base from V and 11 bases from J, with 23 bases between. The CDR3 totals 16 residues. The germline gives CDR1 MNHNS, CDR2 SASEGT. The DNA of the CDR3 is TGTGCCAGCAGTGAAGAATTAGGACAGATCTACTATGGGGCTTTCTTT. Translated, it gives CASSEELGQIYYGAFF.

The gene calls are TRBV19 and TRBJ2-2, with TRBD1 matching over 8 bases. Germline V gives CDR1 LNHDA, CDR2 SQIVND (reference sequence). With V trimmed by 10 bases and J by 0 bases, 7 bases remained unmatched. There are 15 residues in the CDR3. In nucleotides, the CDR3 is TGTGCCACCAGTTGGACAGGGACGAACACCGGGGAGCTGTTTTTT. Its protein is CATSWTGTNTGELFF.

This clone appeared once. V and J are TRBV24-1 and TRBJ2-1; 9 bases are shared with TRBD2. This CDR3 has 16 amino acids. The J segment lost 7 bases and the V segment lost 2 bases, leaving 8 bases of the junction unmatched. Germline V gene data show CDR1 as KGHDR and CDR2 as SFDVKD. CDR3 loop: CATSDYGGRAENEQFF. The CDR3 nucleotides are TGTGCCACCAGTGATTACGGCGGGAGGGCCGAAAATGAGCAGTTCTTC.

This clone has only one observation. The chain combines TRBV7-2 with TRBJ1-6, with 8 bases aligning to TRBD1. Germline V gene data show CDR1 as SGHTA and CDR2 as FQGNSA. The trim removed 5 bases at V and 10 bases at J, leaving 13 bases unmatched. CDR3 length: 16 amino acids. The CDR3 bases are TGTGCCAGCAGCCCAGGGGGCACAGGGATAAGCTCACCCCTCCACTTT. Translation: CASSPGGTGISSPLHF. The full variable domain, rest sourced from reference TRBV7-2 and TRBJ1-6, is GAGVSQSPSNKVTEKGKDVELRCDPISGHTALYWYRQSLGQGLEFLIYFQGNSAPDKSGLPSDRFSAERTGGSVSTLTIQRTQQEDSAVYLCASSPGGTGISSPLHFGNGTRLTVT.

The CDR3 nucleotides read TGTGCCAGCAGCTTCCGGGTTACGGGAGAGACCCAGTACTTC. Translated: CASSFRVTGETQYF. J is TRBJ2-5 and V is TRBV7-2; no clear D gene. The ends were cut back, 3 bases at V and 4 bases at J, with 12 bases in the middle. The CDR3 contains 14 residues. The germline V gene encodes CDR1 SGHTA and CDR2 FQGNSA.

In nucleotides, the CDR3 is TGTGCCAGCAGTCCGAGACTAGCGGAACACTACGAGCAGTACTTC. Protein sequence: CASSPRLAEHYEQYF. The chain has TRBV2 and TRBJ2-7; 9 bases are a match to TRBD2. The junction had 8 bases not matched to a gene; V was cut back by 5 bases and J by 3 bases. The CDR3 consists of 15 residues. CDR1 and CDR2 from the germline V gene are SNHLY and FYNNEI.

The J gene is TRBJ2-3, the V gene TRBV6-6; D is possibly TRBD1 (6 bases). CDR3 length equals 16 residues. Germline CDR1 is MNHNY and CDR2 is SVGAGI (reference sequence). Trimming pared 8 bases from V and 6 bases from J, leaving 24 bases between. The CDR3 loop is CASAQGRTAVGDTQYF. The CDR3 DNA sequence: TGTGCCAGCGCCCAGGGTAGGACAGCGGTGGGGGATACGCAGTATTTT.

V and J are TRBV7-9 and TRBJ1-4, with D unclear. V lost 1 base and J 5 bases, leaving 11 bases between the germline ends. Germline lookup yields CDR1 SEHNR and CDR2 FQNEAQ (reference sequence). The CDR3 loop spans 15 amino acids. This CDR3 reads CASSLVGRVNEKLFF. Here the CDR3 DNA reads TGTGCCAGCAGCTTAGTCGGTAGAGTAAATGAAAAACTGTTTTTT. The full variable domain, with the rest looked up from reference TRBV7-9 and TRBJ1-4, is DTGVSQNPRHKITKRGQNVTFRCDPISEHNRLYWYRQTLGQGPEFLTYFQNEAQLEKSRLLSDRFSAERPKGSFSTLEIQRTEQGDSAMYLCASSLVGRVNEKLFFGSGTQLSVL.